This entry concerns a single T cell receptor (beta chain). Its specificity is unknown. Germline-derived CDR1 and CDR2 are SGHTA and FQGNSA. The CDR3 sequence is 16 residues long. Trimming removed 1 base at V and 1 base at J, with 8 bases between. These data originate in a study of T cells after yellow fever vaccination. UMIs were added to TCR cDNA along with a universal primer site when it was made by 5'RACE template switching. TCRdb called the 5' RACE reads again in MiXCR, with one record for every CDR3 protein. In the table there are around 610,000 distinct CDR3 sequences, around an eighth of which are singletons. Study-level results: Clones from primary vaccination mostly reappeared after the booster (over 95% CD4, just over 85% CD8). There was a possibility that FACS-sorted repertoires contained abundant clonotypes contaminating from the bulk population.

This receptor was obtained from a man aged 30-40 years who received the YFV17D yellow fever vaccine. Sequences were derived from PBMCs, sampled on the day of the yellow fever booster vaccination. The J gene is TRBJ2-6, the V gene TRBV7-2, with D uncertain. CDR3 sequence reads: CASSLEKASGANVLTF. CDR3 nucleotides: TGTGCCAGCAGCTTAGAAAAAGCGTCTGGGGCCAACGTCCTGACTTTC. Combining the CDR3 with reference TRBV7-2 and TRBJ2-6 gives the whole variable domain GAGVSQSPSNKVTEKGKDVELRCDPISGHTALYWYRQSLGQGLEFLIYFQGNSAPDKSGLPSDRFSAERTGGSVSTLTIQRTQQEDSAVYLCASSLEKASGANVLTFGAGSRLTVL.